The 4 T cell receptor beta chains below come from one sample, sequenced in a study of somatic mutations in cytotoxic T cells in rheumatoid arthritis. Generated by immunoSEQ multiplex PCR, the TCRdb table keeps only in-frame clones and is missing some. The sample includes around 15,000 clones, 79% seen only once; the top ten take approximately 20%. The sequenced sample consisted of CD8+ T cells sorted from blood. The source is an adult with rheumatoid arthritis.

The table lists this clone with a few counts. The rearrangement uses TRBV11-2 and TRBJ2-7; TRBD1 matches 7 bases. After removal of 3 bases from V and 7 bases from J, the junction contained 18 bases not matched to a gene. Germline V gene sequence: CDR1 SGHAT, CDR2 FQNNGV. CDR3 length equals 17 residues. This CDR3 reads CASSFRGPGQFTGEQYF. CDR3 DNA: TGTGCCAGCAGCTTCCGAGGGCCGGGACAGTTCACTGGAGAGCAGTACTTC.

The chain's CDR3 is CARPPGRAPYEQYF. CDR3 nucleotides: TGTGCCAGGCCCCCCGGCAGGGCCCCCTACGAGCAGTACTTC. The chain recombines TRBV27 with TRBJ2-7, with a weak D call TRBD1 (5 bases). The CDR3 contains 14 residues. Germline V CDR1 and CDR2: MNHEY, SMNVEV (reference sequence). V dropped 9 bases and J dropped 2 bases, with 17 bases sitting between them.

The chain links TRBV6-5 to TRBJ2-7, with D possibly matching TRBD1 (6 bases). The germline V gene has CDR1 MNHEY and CDR2 SVGAGI. V was pared by 2 bases and J by 4 bases, with 12 bases between. The CDR3 sequence is 14 residues long. This chain's CDR3 is CASSYDRRPYEQYF. The CDR3 DNA sequence: TGTGCCAGCAGTTACGACAGGAGACCTTACGAGCAGTACTTC.

This rearrangement joins TRBV4-1 to TRBJ1-2; D remains unclear. Germline V lookup: CDR1 MGHRA, CDR2 YSYEKL. V was cut by 1 base and J by 1 base, with 4 bases left in between. The CDR3 is made up of 13 amino acids. The CDR3 spells CASSQVNNYGYTF. DNA of the CDR3: TGCGCCAGCAGCCAAGTCAATAACTATGGCTACACCTTC.